The 25 T cell receptor beta chains in this list originate from one sample, sequenced in a study of human T cells and chemical hapten exposure. Time point: patch test 2, 6 weeks after DPC sensitization. Documented treatment: therapeutic diphenylcyclopropenone sensitization with weekly scalp DPC. From the RACE reads, TCRdb called clonotypes with MiXCR, one entry per CDR3 protein. The repertoire includes 110,000 or so distinct CDR3 sequences, 9.2% of them detected once, and about 3.1% sits in the top ten. The input for sequencing was whole blood, taken in connection with sensitization to the hapten diphenylcyclopropenone (DPC). All receptors derive from a woman in her forties with alopecia areata. Some clones in this sample may be carry-over from other donors' samples.

In this sample, this clonotype turned up many times. The chain employs TRBV28 and TRBJ2-1, with 7 bases fitting TRBD1. This CDR3 spans 14 amino acids. V dropped 3 bases and J dropped 8; count of bases not matched to a gene: 7. The germline gives CDR1 MDHEN, CDR2 SYDVKM. Written as DNA, the CDR3 is TGTGCCAGCAGTTTGACAGGGTGGGGCGATGAGCAGTTCTTC. This gives the protein CASSLTGWGDEQFF.

In this sample, this clonotype turned up many times. This chain joins TRBV20-1 and TRBJ1-4; perhaps TRBD1 as D (6 bases). Germline V gene lookup returns CDR1 DFQATT and CDR2 SNEGSKA (reference sequence). The CDR3 has 15 residues. V lost 3 bases to trimming and J lost 0 bases, with 11 bases between them. CDR3 sequence: CSASAPGATNEKLFF. In nucleotides, the CDR3 is TGCAGTGCTAGCGCCCCAGGGGCAACTAATGAAAAACTGTTTTTT.

This clonotype was found a few times. V gene TRBV18 combines with J gene TRBJ2-7; D is unresolved. The germline V gene encodes CDR1 KGHSH and CDR2 LQKENI. The CDR3 is 15 amino acids. V was trimmed by 0 bases and J by 4 bases, leaving 13 bases between them. CDR3 region: CASSPPEKGRYEQYF. The CDR3 nucleotides are TGTGCCAGCTCACCACCGGAAAAGGGTCGGTACGAGCAGTACTTC.

This clonotype was observed many times. This chain links TRBV5-4 with TRBJ1-4; unclear D gene. Trimming removed 5 bases from V and 4 bases from J, with 12 bases in between. This CDR3 comprises 14 residues. CDR1 SGHNT and CDR2 YYREEE come from the germline V gene (reference sequence). CDR3 DNA sequence: TGTGCCAGCAGTATCGGCGGCTTTAATGAAAAACTGTTTTTT. It is translated as CASSIGGFNEKLFF.

This clonotype was detected ten times or more. This chain joins TRBV7-2 and TRBJ2-7; possibly TRBD1 or TRBD2 for D (5 bases each). Trimming stripped 5 bases from V and 3 bases from J, with 17 bases between. Germline V CDR1 and CDR2: SGHTA, FQGNSA. The CDR3 has 15 amino acids. The CDR3 nucleotides read TGTGCCAGCAGCCGAGGACCCGCGAGGGGCTACGAGCAGTACTTC. Amino acids: CASSRGPARGYEQYF.

This sequence joins TRBV29-1 and TRBJ2-7, with D unresolved. The V end lost 4 bases, the J end lost 0 bases, and 7 bases lay between the germline ends. From germline, CDR1 is SQVTM and CDR2 ANQGSEA. The CDR3 consists of 12 residues. The CDR3 sequence is CSVVVNSYEQYF. In nucleotides, the CDR3 is TGCAGCGTTGTAGTCAACTCCTACGAGCAGTACTTC.

This clonotype was counted ten times or more. In nucleotides, the CDR3 is TGTGCCAGCAGTTTAGTGACAGACAATGAGCAGTTCTTC. Residues: CASSLVTDNEQFF. V and J are TRBV27 and TRBJ2-1; a weak D match, TRBD1 (5 bases). Looked up from germline, CDR1 is MNHEY and CDR2 is SMNVEV (reference sequence). V was cut by 2 bases and J by 5 bases, with 7 bases left in between. The length of the CDR3 is 13 residues.

V and J are TRBV6-5 and TRBJ2-1; D is unclear. With 2 bases removed from V and 9 bases from J, the gap between germline ends came to 11 bases. CDR3 length equals 13 residues. CDR1 is MNHEY, CDR2 SVGAGI, per germline. CDR3 nucleotide sequence: TGTGCCAGCAGTTACAGTTCCGTAGGTGAGCAGTTCTTC. Residues: CASSYSSVGEQFF.

There are many counts of this clonotype. J is TRBJ2-1 and V is TRBV3-1; D not resolved. This CDR3 spans 13 amino acids. Germline V gene sequence: CDR1 LGHDT, CDR2 YNNKEL (reference sequence). V lost 0 bases and J 3 bases, leaving 3 bases between the germline ends. The CDR3 DNA reads as TGTGCCAGCAGCCAAGAGCACTACAATGAGCAGTTCTTC. This sequence encodes CASSQEHYNEQFF.

This clonotype was observed a few times. Here the CDR3 reads CASSQDTRLAGAGQYF. CDR3 nucleotides: TGCGCCAGCAGCCAAGATACGAGACTAGCGGGGGCGGGGCAGTACTTC. The rearrangement uses TRBV4-3 and TRBJ2-7, with TRBD2 matching 12 bases. This CDR3 comprises 16 residues. Germline CDR1 and CDR2: LGHNA and YSLEER. J gave up 9 bases and V 0 bases, and 9 bases lay outside the gene matches.

A word on this clonotype: A much larger clone differs from this one at a single base, so this may be a read error. Here the CDR3 omits its conserved ending phenylalanine or tryptophan, so a read error is the likely source. The CDR3 loop is CASSPLDMGFGTEAFL. Written as DNA, the CDR3 is TGCGCCAGCAGCCCACTGGACATGGGGTTCGGCACTGAAGCTTTCCTT. The rearrangement links TRBV4-1 to TRBJ1-1, with D possibly being TRBD1 (5 bases). With 4 bases removed from V and 4 bases from J, the gap between germline ends came to 19 bases. The CDR3 runs to 16 residues. In germline, CDR1 is MGHRA, CDR2 YSYEKL.

In the case of this clonotype: The conserved phenylalanine or tryptophan is not found at the CDR3 terminus, so this likely reflects a read error. The chain has TRBV19 and TRBJ2-1; TRBD2 aligns across 12 bases. The junction had 4 bases not matched to a gene; V was cut back by 9 bases and J by 4 bases. The CDR3 runs to 14 residues. Looked up from germline, CDR1 is LNHDA and CDR2 is SQIVND (reference sequence). The CDR3 DNA reads TGTGCCAGCCAACTAGCGGGGGGTTACAATGAGCAGTTCTGC. Protein sequence: CASQLAGGYNEQFC.

The chain uses TRBV10-3 and TRBJ1-3; D gene uncertain. The CDR3 is made up of 14 amino acids. Per the germline V gene, CDR1 is ENHRY and CDR2 is SYGVKD. For the CDR3, the DNA is TGTGCTATTGGAAGGGCCGACTCTGGAAACACCATATATTTT. Its translation: CAIGRADSGNTIYF.

V is TRBV12-3 or TRBV12-4 and J is TRBJ1-5; D uncertain. The CDR3 totals 14 residues. Trimming removed 3 bases from V and 3 bases from J, with 9 bases in between. CDR3 amino acids: CASSFKQYNQPQHF. The CDR3 DNA reads TGTGCCAGCAGTTTTAAACAGTACAATCAGCCCCAGCATTTT.

The rearrangement links TRBV6-5 to TRBJ1-5; D might be TRBD1 (6 bases). The CDR3 spans 16 residues. From germline, CDR1 is MNHEY and CDR2 SVGAGI. Trimming took 8 bases from V and 2 from J, leaving 19 bases between them. The CDR3 sequence is CASGPRGPSGNQPQHF. The CDR3, as DNA: TGTGCCAGCGGACCCCGGGGGCCCTCGGGCAATCAGCCCCAGCATTTT.

The rearrangement links TRBV9 to TRBJ2-1; 15 nucleotides agree with TRBD2. CDR3 length equals 19 residues. V was pared by 3 bases and J by 0 bases, with 7 bases of the junction left unmatched. Per the germline V gene, CDR1 is SGDLS and CDR2 is YYNGEE. In DNA form, the CDR3 reads TGTGCCAGCAGCGCCGATGGACTAGCGGGGGGGCCCTCCTACAATGAGCAGTTCTTC. This translates into CASSADGLAGGPSYNEQFF.

This clonotype was observed at least ten times. J is TRBJ2-1 and V is TRBV7-2; 7 bases match TRBD1. The V gene's germline CDR1 is SGHTA and CDR2 FQGNSA. CDR3 length: 15 residues. Losses at the gene ends were 5 bases for V and 3 bases for J; bases not matched to a gene: 7. DNA for the CDR3: TGTGCCAGCAGCCGACGGGACAGTTTCTACAATGAGCAGTTCTTC. It is translated as CASSRRDSFYNEQFF.

This clonotype was observed a handful of times. The chain uses TRBV29-1 and TRBJ1-2, with 8 nucleotides matching TRBD1. The CDR3 is 12 residues long. J lost 8 bases, V lost 7 bases, and 9 bases had no gene match. Germline V gives CDR1 SQVTM, CDR2 ANQGSEA. CDR3 amino acids: CSGIRGQGGYTF. The CDR3 bases are TGCAGCGGCATCAGGGGGCAAGGCGGCTACACCTTC. Together with reference TRBV29-1 and TRBJ1-2, the CDR3 gives the full variable domain: SAVISQKPSRDICQRGTSLTIQCQVDSQVTMMFWYRQQPGQSLTLIATANQGSEATYESGFVIDKFPISRPNLTFSTLTVSNMSPEDSSIYLCSGIRGQGGYTFGSGTRLTVV.

The chain carries TRBV12-3 or TRBV12-4 and TRBJ2-7; no clear D gene. V was pared by 5 bases and J by 7 bases, with 18 bases between. The CDR3 is made up of 14 amino acids. CDR3 region: CASSPYQYSSEQYF. The CDR3 coding sequence is TGTGCCAGCAGTCCCTATCAATATTCGAGTGAGCAGTACTTC.

For this clonotype: A much larger clone lies a single base off, so this may be a read error. The chain links TRBV9 to TRBJ2-3; D possibly uses TRBD1 or TRBD2 (5 bases each). Germline values: CDR1 SGDLS, CDR2 YYNGEE. The CDR3 contains 18 residues. The CDR3 spells CASSVAGEGLGETDTRYF. In nucleotides, the CDR3 is TGTGCCAGCAGCGTAGCTGGCGAGGGGTTGGGTGAGACAGATACGCGGTATTTT. Full variable domain (remainder filled in from reference TRBV9 and TRBJ2-3): DSGVTQTPKHLITATGQRVTLRCSPRSGDLSVYWYQQSLDQGLQFLIQYYNGEERAKGNILERFSAQQFPDLHSELNLSSLELGDSALYFCASSVAGEGLGETDTRYFGPGTRLTVL.

This clonotype showed up many times. The CDR3 DNA reads TGTGCCAGCAGCCGAGACAGGGCAACTAACTACGAGCAGTACTTC. Amino acid sequence: CASSRDRATNYEQYF. This rearrangement joins TRBV7-2 to TRBJ2-7; 7 bases fit TRBD1. V lost 5 bases to trimming and J lost 3 bases; unmatched junction nucleotides: 10. Germline values: CDR1 SGHTA, CDR2 FQGNSA. The CDR3 is 15 amino acids.

The chain couples TRBV19 to TRBJ2-5; 8 bases line up with TRBD2. V shed 5 bases, J shed 6 bases, and the junction held 8 bases outside the gene matches. This CDR3 spans 14 amino acids. From germline, CDR1 is LNHDA and CDR2 SQIVND (reference sequence). CDR3 in amino acids: CASSAGLAAQTQYF. As DNA, the CDR3 is TGTGCCAGTAGTGCCGGACTAGCCGCCCAGACCCAGTACTTC.

In this sample, this clonotype turned up many times. The V and J genes are TRBV6-5 and TRBJ2-7, with 8 nucleotides matching TRBD1. Germline V gene data show CDR1 as MNHEY and CDR2 as SVGAGI. After removal of 2 bases from V and 5 bases from J, the junction contained 2 bases not matched to a gene. This CDR3 region has 13 residues. CDR3 coding DNA: TGTGCCAGCAGTTACGCAGGGGGCCACGAGCAGTACTTC. Encoded protein: CASSYAGGHEQYF.

In this sample, this clonotype turned up many times. The CDR3 coding sequence is TGCGCCAGCAGCCCGGGACAGGGGAGCTCCTACGAGCAGTACTTC. This sequence encodes CASSPGQGSSYEQYF. V is TRBV4-1 and J is TRBJ2-7; 10 bases map to TRBD1. CDR1 is MGHRA and CDR2 is YSYEKL in the germline V gene. The CDR3 loop spans 15 amino acids. V lost 4 bases to trimming and J lost 0 bases; unmatched junction nucleotides: 3.

This clonotype has ten or more counts. One end of the junction is discordant with germline, which a read error may explain. The chain employs TRBV7-9 and TRBJ2-7; TRBD1 agrees at 7 bases. The CDR3 is 14 residues long. Per the germline V gene, CDR1 is SEHNR and CDR2 is FQNEAQ (reference sequence). CDR3 loop: CASSPRQGSHEQYF. CDR3 sequence (DNA): TGTGCCAGCAGCCCCAGACAGGGCTCCCACGAGCAGTACTTC.